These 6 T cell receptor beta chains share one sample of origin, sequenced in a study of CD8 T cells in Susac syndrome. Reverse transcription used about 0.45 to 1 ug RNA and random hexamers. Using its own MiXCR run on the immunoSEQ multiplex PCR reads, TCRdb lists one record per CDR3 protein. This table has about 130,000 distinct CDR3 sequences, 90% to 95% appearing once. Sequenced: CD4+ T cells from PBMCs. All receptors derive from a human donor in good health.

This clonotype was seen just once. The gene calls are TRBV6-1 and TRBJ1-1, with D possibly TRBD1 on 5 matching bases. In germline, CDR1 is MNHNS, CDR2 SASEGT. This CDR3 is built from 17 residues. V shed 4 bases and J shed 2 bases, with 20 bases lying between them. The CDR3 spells CASSANRFSRVNTEAFF. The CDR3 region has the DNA TGTGCCAGCAGTGCTAACAGGTTCTCACGGGTCAACACTGAAGCTTTCTTT.

The CDR3 DNA follows: TGTGCCTGGAGTAGCGGGAGGGCCTTTCGGGAGCTGTTTTTT. Translating gives CAWSSGRAFRELFF. The chain combines TRBV30 with TRBJ2-2; TRBD2 matches 10 bases. The CDR3 extends over 14 amino acids. Per germline, CDR1 GTSNPN and CDR2 SVGIG (reference sequence). The trim removed 2 bases at V and 9 bases at J, leaving 6 bases unmatched.

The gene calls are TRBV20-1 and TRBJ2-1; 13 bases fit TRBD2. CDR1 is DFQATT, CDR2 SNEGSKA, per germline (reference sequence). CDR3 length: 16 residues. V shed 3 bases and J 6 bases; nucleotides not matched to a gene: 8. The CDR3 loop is CSASLSGLAGVNEQFF. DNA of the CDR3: TGCAGTGCTAGTCTCTCCGGACTAGCGGGAGTCAATGAGCAGTTCTTC.

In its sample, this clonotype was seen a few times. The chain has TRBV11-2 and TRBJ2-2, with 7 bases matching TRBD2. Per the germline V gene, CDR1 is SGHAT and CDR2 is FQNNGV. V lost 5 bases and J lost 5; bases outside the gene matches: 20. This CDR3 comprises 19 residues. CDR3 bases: TGTGCCAGCAGCCGTCTGGCGGGAGCGTCCCGAGCGGTGACCGGGGAGCTGTTTTTT. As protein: CASSRLAGASRAVTGELFF.

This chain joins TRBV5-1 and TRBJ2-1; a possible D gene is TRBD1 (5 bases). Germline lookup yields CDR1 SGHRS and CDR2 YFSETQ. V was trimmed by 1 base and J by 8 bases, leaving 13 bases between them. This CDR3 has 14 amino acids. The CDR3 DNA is TGCGCCAGCAGCTTGAGTCCTGAAGGGGATGAGCAGTTCTTC. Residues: CASSLSPEGDEQFF. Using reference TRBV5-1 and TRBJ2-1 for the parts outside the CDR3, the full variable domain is KAGVTQTPRYLIKTRGQQVTLSCSPISGHRSVSWYQQTPGQGLQFLFEYFSETQRNKGNFPGRFSGRQFSNSRSEMNVSTLELGDSALYLCASSLSPEGDEQFFGPGTRLTVL.

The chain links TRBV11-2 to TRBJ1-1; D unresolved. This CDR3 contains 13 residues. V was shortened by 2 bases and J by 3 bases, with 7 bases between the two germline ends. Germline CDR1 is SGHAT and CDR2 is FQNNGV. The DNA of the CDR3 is TGTGCCAGCAGCTTACCCTTTTACACTGAAGCTTTCTTT. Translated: CASSLPFYTEAFF. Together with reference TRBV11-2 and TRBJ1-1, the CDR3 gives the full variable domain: EAGVAQSPRYKIIEKRQSVAFWCNPISGHATLYWYQQILGQGPKLLIQFQNNGVVDDSQLPKDRFSAERLKGVDSTLKIQPAKLEDSAVYLCASSLPFYTEAFFGQGTRLTVV.